What follows are 6 T cell receptor beta chains derived from one specimen sequenced in a study of early T cells in non-severe SARS-CoV-2 infection. TCRdb re-called the 5' RACE reads through MiXCR, storing one row per CDR3 protein. The data contain tens of thousands of distinct CDR3 sequences, around 12% of them seen just once; the ten biggest clones take up about 4%. Material: whole blood. All receptors come from an adult who was a healthcare worker with PCR-confirmed SARS-CoV-2 infection or an uninfected control (not recorded which).

On this clonotype: A clone one base away is much larger, so this may be a read error. The genes are TRBV20-1 and TRBJ2-6; D may correspond to TRBD1 or TRBD2 (5 bases each). CDR1 DFQATT and CDR2 SNEGSKA come from the germline V gene (reference sequence). The CDR3 contains 16 residues. The chain's CDR3 is CSARDPRAAGANVPTF. CDR3 in DNA: TGCAGTGCTAGAGATCCTCGGGCAGCCGGGGCCAACGTCCCGACTTTC.

The chain is built from TRBV7-2 and TRBJ1-5; the D is unclear. The germline V gene has CDR1 SGHTA and CDR2 FQGNSA. The CDR3 contains 14 residues. Deletions cut 0 bases from V and 10 bases from J, with 13 bases between. The CDR3 reads CASSLATGIFPQHF. In nucleotides, the CDR3 is TGTGCCAGCAGCTTAGCTACGGGGATTTTTCCCCAGCATTTT.

The J gene is TRBJ2-5, the V gene TRBV29-1; a weak D match, TRBD2 (7 bases). Per germline, CDR1 SQVTM and CDR2 ANQGSEA. There are 14 residues in the CDR3. Trimming stripped 3 bases from V and 2 bases from J, with 13 bases between. The CDR3 is CSVDGGGRQETQYF. Here the CDR3 DNA reads TGCAGCGTTGATGGGGGGGGCAGACAAGAGACCCAGTACTTC.

The sample holds many counts of this clonotype. The chain carries TRBV19 and TRBJ2-3, with a possible D match to TRBD1 (5 bases). This CDR3 has 15 amino acids. Germline assignment: CDR1 LNHDA and CDR2 SQIVND (reference sequence). V was cut by 3 bases and J by 9 bases, with 19 bases left in between. This chain's CDR3 is CASSMYGQTQETQYF. CDR3 DNA sequence: TGTGCCAGTAGTATGTATGGACAAACTCAGGAAACGCAGTATTTT.

This clonotype occurred many times. The chain carries TRBV7-9 and TRBJ1-2; D is unresolved. CDR3 length: 10 residues. Between the trimmed V and J ends, which lost 5 bases and 5 bases, there was a span of 3 bases. Germline CDR1 is SEHNR and CDR2 is FQNEAQ (reference sequence). The CDR3 region has the DNA TGTGCCAGCAGCCAGTATGGCTACACCTTC. It encodes CASSQYGYTF.

This clonotype was observed a few times. Here the CDR3 DNA reads TGTGCCACCAGTGGTAGCGGGAGTGCAGATACGCAGTATTTT. Encoded protein: CATSGSGSADTQYF. The V and J genes are TRBV24-1 and TRBJ2-3, with TRBD2 matching over 9 bases. J gave up 4 bases and V 5 bases, and 3 bases lay outside the gene matches. The CDR3 loop spans 14 amino acids. CDR1 and CDR2 (germline): KGHDR, SFDVKD.